The rows below give T cell receptor beta chains drawn from one sample of a study of blood T cell repertoires in COVID-19. Some clones are missing from TCRdb's copy, which holds only in-frame ones; the method was immunoSEQ multiplex PCR. The table shows some 270,000 clones, with about 89% occurring only once. Sequencing used peripheral blood. Receptors originate from a man between 40 and 49 years old with active or convalescent COVID-19. The CDR3 runs from the conserved cysteine through the conserved F or W. Each record gives: clone size, D gene, J gene, V gene, CDR3 protein, CDR3 DNA. The D gene is left open where the match is weak. Only part of the rows carry a size: once, few, many, or a class if the clone is expanded.

clone_size: -; d_call: TRBD1; j_call: TRBJ1-6; v_call: TRBV27; cdr3_aa: CASSFYPGQGHNSPLHF; cdr3_nt: TGTGCCAGCAGTTTCTATCCGGGACAGGGGCATAATTCACCCCTCCACTTT
clone_size: -; d_call: -; j_call: TRBJ2-1; v_call: TRBV27; cdr3_aa: CASSSYSNEQFF; cdr3_nt: TGTGCCAGCAGTTCCTACAGCAATGAGCAGTTCTTC
clone_size: -; d_call: -; j_call: TRBJ1-2; v_call: TRBV2; cdr3_aa: CASSVQINYGYTF; cdr3_nt: TGTGCCAGCAGTGTACAGATTAACTATGGCTACACCTTC
clone_size: -; d_call: -; j_call: TRBJ2-5; v_call: TRBV5-1; cdr3_aa: CASSLKGEETQYF; cdr3_nt: TGCGCCAGCAGCTTAAAGGGAGAAGAGACCCAGTACTTC
clone_size: -; d_call: -; j_call: TRBJ1-4; v_call: TRBV4-1; cdr3_aa: CASSQEQASEKLFF; cdr3_nt: TGCGCCAGCAGCCAAGAACAGGCGAGCGAAAAACTGTTTTTT
clone_size: -; d_call: -; j_call: TRBJ1-4; v_call: TRBV29-1; cdr3_aa: CSVRPPPRKLFF; cdr3_nt: TGCAGCGTTCGGCCTCCCCCGAGGAAACTGTTTTTT
clone_size: once; d_call: TRBD2; j_call: TRBJ2-7; v_call: TRBV4-1; cdr3_aa: CASSQPSTRRGEQYF; cdr3_nt: TGCGCCAGCAGCCAACCATCTACAAGGCGGGGGGAGCAGTACTTC
clone_size: -; d_call: -; j_call: TRBJ1-4; v_call: TRBV2; cdr3_aa: CASRRPGTPTGREKLFF; cdr3_nt: TGTGCCAGCAGGAGACCCGGGACACCAACAGGCCGGGAAAAACTGTTTTTT
clone_size: -; d_call: -; j_call: TRBJ2-5; v_call: TRBV7-9; cdr3_aa: CASSPSRGGTQYF; cdr3_nt: TGTGCCAGCAGCCCCTCCCGGGGAGGGACCCAGTACTTC
clone_size: -; d_call: -; j_call: TRBJ1-5; v_call: TRBV28; cdr3_aa: CASSSRENNQPQHF; cdr3_nt: TGTGCCAGCAGTTCCCGGGAAAACAATCAGCCCCAGCATTTT
clone_size: -; d_call: -; j_call: TRBJ2-7; v_call: TRBV20-1; cdr3_aa: CSASLGGASGEQYF; cdr3_nt: TGCAGTGCTAGTCTGGGCGGGGCCTCGGGGGAGCAGTACTTC
clone_size: -; d_call: -; j_call: TRBJ2-1; v_call: TRBV2; cdr3_aa: CASVGQPRNEQFF; cdr3_nt: TGTGCCAGCGTGGGGCAGCCGCGGAATGAGCAGTTCTTC
clone_size: -; d_call: -; j_call: TRBJ1-6; v_call: TRBV6-5; cdr3_aa: CASSYSRYNSPLHF; cdr3_nt: TGTGCCAGCAGTTACTCGCGGTATAATTCACCCCTCCACTTT
clone_size: -; d_call: TRBD1; j_call: TRBJ1-1; v_call: TRBV2; cdr3_aa: CASGQGRTEAFF; cdr3_nt: TGTGCCAGCGGACAGGGACGCACTGAAGCTTTCTTT
clone_size: -; d_call: -; j_call: TRBJ2-1; v_call: TRBV6-5; cdr3_aa: CASRQSHEQFF; cdr3_nt: TGTGCCAGCCGTCAGTCCCATGAGCAGTTCTTC
clone_size: -; d_call: -; j_call: TRBJ1-1; v_call: TRBV13; cdr3_aa: CASSETVGGNTEAFF; cdr3_nt: TGTGCCAGCAGCGAGACAGTCGGTGGGAACACTGAAGCTTTCTTT
clone_size: once; d_call: -; j_call: TRBJ1-2; v_call: TRBV9; cdr3_aa: CASSVVPDSSSTNYGYTF; cdr3_nt: TGTGCCAGCAGCGTAGTACCCGACAGCTCTTCAACTAACTATGGCTACACCTTC
clone_size: -; d_call: -; j_call: TRBJ1-1; v_call: TRBV27; cdr3_aa: CASRVGGVRANTEAFF; cdr3_nt: TGTGCCAGCCGGGTGGGGGGGGTTAGGGCGAACACTGAAGCTTTCTTT
clone_size: few; d_call: TRBD1; j_call: TRBJ1-2; v_call: TRBV12-3/TRBV12-4; cdr3_aa: CASSSTGDGYTF; cdr3_nt: TGTGCCAGCAGCTCAACAGGGGATGGCTACACCTTC
clone_size: -; d_call: TRBD1; j_call: TRBJ1-2; v_call: TRBV9; cdr3_aa: CASSARQGSNYGYTF; cdr3_nt: TGTGCCAGCAGCGCACGACAGGGGTCGAACTATGGCTACACCTTC
clone_size: once; d_call: -; j_call: TRBJ2-1; v_call: TRBV6-5; cdr3_aa: CASSTQGNEQFF; cdr3_nt: TGTGCCAGCAGTACCCAGGGGAATGAGCAGTTCTTC
clone_size: once; d_call: -; j_call: TRBJ1-6; v_call: TRBV12-2; cdr3_aa: CASRPRATGDSPLHF; cdr3_nt: TGTGCAAGTCGCCCCAGGGCCACGGGGGATTCACCCCTCCACTTT
clone_size: -; d_call: -; j_call: TRBJ1-1; v_call: TRBV11-2; cdr3_aa: CASSSVDREAFF; cdr3_nt: TGTGCCAGCAGCTCCGTGGACAGAGAAGCTTTCTTT
clone_size: -; d_call: TRBD2; j_call: TRBJ2-7; v_call: TRBV6-5; cdr3_aa: CASRTSGENEQYF; cdr3_nt: TGTGCCAGCAGAACTAGCGGGGAGAACGAGCAGTACTTC
clone_size: -; d_call: TRBD2; j_call: TRBJ2-5; v_call: TRBV30; cdr3_aa: CACQPPLAGVQETQYF; cdr3_nt: TGTGCCTGTCAACCGCCACTAGCGGGAGTTCAAGAGACCCAGTACTTC
clone_size: few; d_call: -; j_call: TRBJ1-6; v_call: TRBV27; cdr3_aa: CASSPSSYNSPLHF; cdr3_nt: TGTGCCAGCAGTCCGAGCTCCTATAATTCACCCCTCCACTTT
clone_size: -; d_call: -; j_call: TRBJ2-1; v_call: TRBV7-9; cdr3_aa: CASGPTGAFRIF; cdr3_nt: TGTGCCAGCGGACCGACGGGAGCCTTCAGGATCTTC
clone_size: -; d_call: TRBD1; j_call: TRBJ2-7; v_call: TRBV6-5; cdr3_aa: CASSYGLGTGVHEQYF; cdr3_nt: TGTGCCAGCAGTTACGGGTTGGGGACAGGGGTACACGAGCAGTACTTC
clone_size: -; d_call: -; j_call: TRBJ2-7; v_call: TRBV2; cdr3_aa: CASTGLEQYF; cdr3_nt: TGTGCCAGCACCGGACTCGAGCAGTACTTC
clone_size: -; d_call: -; j_call: TRBJ2-7; v_call: TRBV7-3; cdr3_aa: CASGGVRDEQYF; cdr3_nt: TGTGCCAGCGGTGGAGTGCGGGACGAGCAGTACTTC
clone_size: -; d_call: TRBD1; j_call: TRBJ1-2; v_call: TRBV13; cdr3_aa: CASSRGTGYYGYTF; cdr3_nt: TGTGCCAGCAGCCGCGGGACAGGGTACTATGGCTACACCTTC
clone_size: -; d_call: TRBD2; j_call: TRBJ2-7; v_call: TRBV27; cdr3_aa: CASSSHDALTSGKYYEQYF; cdr3_nt: TGTGCCAGCAGTTCCCACGACGCCTTGACTAGCGGGAAGTACTACGAGCAGTACTTC
clone_size: -; d_call: -; j_call: TRBJ1-5; v_call: TRBV14; cdr3_aa: CASSQYSNQPQHF; cdr3_nt: TGTGCCAGCAGCCAGTATAGCAATCAGCCCCAGCATTTT
clone_size: -; d_call: -; j_call: TRBJ1-5; v_call: TRBV2; cdr3_aa: CASSGVSGGNQPQHF; cdr3_nt: TGTGCCAGCAGTGGGGTCTCGGGGGGGAATCAGCCCCAGCATTTT
clone_size: -; d_call: -; j_call: TRBJ2-1; v_call: TRBV9; cdr3_aa: CASSVGPDNEQFF; cdr3_nt: TGTGCCAGCAGCGTAGGTCCGGACAATGAGCAGTTCTTC
clone_size: -; d_call: -; j_call: TRBJ2-3; v_call: TRBV9; cdr3_aa: CASSGTRGFADTQYF; cdr3_nt: TGTGCCAGCAGCGGAACTAGGGGGTTCGCAGATACGCAGTATTTT
clone_size: -; d_call: -; j_call: TRBJ2-1; v_call: TRBV19; cdr3_aa: CASSLGGGLLNEQFF; cdr3_nt: TGTGCCAGTAGTTTGGGGGGGGGCCTTTTGAATGAGCAGTTCTTC
clone_size: -; d_call: -; j_call: TRBJ1-5; v_call: TRBV6-6; cdr3_aa: CASRVGGQPQHF; cdr3_nt: TGTGCCAGCAGGGTTGGGGGGCAGCCCCAGCATTTT
clone_size: -; d_call: -; j_call: TRBJ2-3; v_call: TRBV24-1; cdr3_aa: CATSRSETTQYF; cdr3_nt: TGTGCCACCAGTCGCAGCGAGACCACGCAGTATTTT
clone_size: -; d_call: -; j_call: TRBJ1-4; v_call: TRBV28; cdr3_aa: CASSPQGVTTNEKLFF; cdr3_nt: TGTGCCAGCAGTCCACAGGGCGTCACAACTAATGAAAAACTGTTTTTT
clone_size: -; d_call: TRBD1; j_call: TRBJ2-1; v_call: TRBV27; cdr3_aa: CASSPGQVEQFF; cdr3_nt: TGTGCCAGCAGTCCCGGACAGGTTGAGCAGTTCTTC
clone_size: -; d_call: -; j_call: TRBJ2-1; v_call: TRBV27; cdr3_aa: CASSSRGVVGRDYNEQFF; cdr3_nt: TGTGCCAGCAGTTCCCGAGGGGTGGTGGGGCGGGACTACAATGAGCAGTTCTTC